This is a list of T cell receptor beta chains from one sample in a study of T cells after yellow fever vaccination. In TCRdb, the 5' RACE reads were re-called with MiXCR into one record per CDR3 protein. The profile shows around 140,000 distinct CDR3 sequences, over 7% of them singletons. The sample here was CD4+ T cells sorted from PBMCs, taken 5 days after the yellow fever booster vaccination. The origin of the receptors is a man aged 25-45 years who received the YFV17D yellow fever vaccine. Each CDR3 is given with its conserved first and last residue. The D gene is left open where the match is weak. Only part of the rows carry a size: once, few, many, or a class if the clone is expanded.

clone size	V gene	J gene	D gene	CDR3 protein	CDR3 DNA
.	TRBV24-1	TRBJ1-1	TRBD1	CATSDLTGGSTEAFF	TGTGCCACCAGTGACTTGACAGGGGGAAGCACTGAAGCTTTCTTT
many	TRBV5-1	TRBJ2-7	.	CASSFQGWAYEQYF	TGCGCCAGCAGCTTCCAGGGCTGGGCCTACGAGCAGTACTTC
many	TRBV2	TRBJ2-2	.	CASGTTNTGELFF	TGTGCCAGTGGGACAACGAACACCGGGGAGCTGTTTTTT
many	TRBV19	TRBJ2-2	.	CASNLNTGELFF	TGTGCCAGTAATTTGAACACCGGGGAGCTGTTTTTT
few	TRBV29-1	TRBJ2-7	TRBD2	CSVNLRGSPNSYEQYF	TGCAGCGTTAATCTGCGCGGGAGCCCTAACTCCTACGAGCAGTACTTC
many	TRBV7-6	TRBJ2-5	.	CASSLAIGRETQYF	TGTGCCAGCAGCTTAGCGATTGGGCGAGAGACCCAGTACTTC
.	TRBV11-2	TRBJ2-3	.	CASSRRARADTQYF	TGTGCCAGCAGCCGCCGGGCCCGGGCAGATACGCAGTATTTT
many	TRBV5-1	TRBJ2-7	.	CASSTRLRTYEQYF	TGCGCCAGCAGCACCCGACTCAGGACCTACGAGCAGTACTTC
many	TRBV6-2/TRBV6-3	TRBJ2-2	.	CASSQVFSTGELFF	TGTGCCAGCAGTCAGGTTTTCTCGACCGGGGAGCTGTTTTTT
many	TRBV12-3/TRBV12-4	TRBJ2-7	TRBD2	CASRTGTSGFYEQYF	TGTGCCAGCAGGACCGGGACTAGCGGGTTCTACGAGCAGTACTTC
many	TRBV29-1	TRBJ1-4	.	CSVEPAGVEKLFF	TGCAGCGTTGAACCAGCAGGGGTCGAAAAACTGTTTTTT
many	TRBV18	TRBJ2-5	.	CASSRWMGETQYF	TGTGCCAGCTCCCGGTGGATGGGTGAGACCCAGTACTTC
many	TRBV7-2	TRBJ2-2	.	CASSPPPGELFF	TGTGCCAGCAGCCCACCACCCGGGGAGCTGTTTTTT
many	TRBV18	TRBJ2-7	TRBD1	CASSPGTDYEQYF	TGTGCCAGCTCACCGGGGACAGACTACGAGCAGTACTTC
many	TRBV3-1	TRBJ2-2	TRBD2	CASSHSGTSGHHTGELFF	TGTGCCAGCAGCCACTCCGGGACTAGCGGCCACCACACCGGGGAGCTGTTTTTT
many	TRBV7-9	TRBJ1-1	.	CASKGGQERNTEAFF	TGTGCCAGCAAAGGGGGACAAGAAAGAAACACTGAAGCTTTCTTT
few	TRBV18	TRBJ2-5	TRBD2	CASSPRLAGNQETQYF	TGTGCCAGCTCACCAAGACTAGCGGGAAACCAAGAGACCCAGTACTTC
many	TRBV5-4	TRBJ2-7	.	CASSPPTGNYEQYF	TGTGCCAGCAGCCCACCCACAGGGAACTACGAGCAGTACTTC
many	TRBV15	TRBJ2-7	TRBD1	CATSPDRGYEQYF	TGTGCCACCAGCCCGGACAGGGGATACGAGCAGTACTTC
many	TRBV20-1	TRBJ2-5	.	CSAEGVSGEQETQYF	TGCAGTGCTGAGGGGGTTAGCGGTGAGCAAGAGACCCAGTACTTC
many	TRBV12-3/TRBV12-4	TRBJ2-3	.	CASSFQGMVADTQYF	TGTGCCAGCAGTTTCCAGGGGATGGTGGCAGATACGCAGTATTTT
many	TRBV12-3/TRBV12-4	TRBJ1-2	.	CASTAIGNVYGYTF	TGTGCCAGCACCGCGATAGGGAACGTTTATGGCTACACCTTC
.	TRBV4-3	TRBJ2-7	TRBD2	CASSRGLAGGQYEQYF	TGCGCCAGCAGCCGGGGACTAGCGGGAGGGCAATACGAGCAGTACTTC
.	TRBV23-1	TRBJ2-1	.	CASSPPGRTFHYNEQFF	TGCGCCAGCAGTCCCCCGGGCAGGACCTTCCATTACAATGAGCAGTTCTTC
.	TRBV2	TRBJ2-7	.	CASRTWKRTYEQYF	TGTGCCAGCAGGACCTGGAAGAGAACCTACGAGCAGTACTTC
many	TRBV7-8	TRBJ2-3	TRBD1	CASSLGDRGRTDTQYF	TGTGCCAGCAGCTTAGGGGACAGGGGAAGGACAGATACGCAGTATTTT
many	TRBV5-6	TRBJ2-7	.	CASSIRQLGEQYF	TGTGCCAGCAGCATCAGACAGTTAGGCGAGCAGTACTTC
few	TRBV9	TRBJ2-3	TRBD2	CASSDGGLAGARSTDTQYF	TGTGCCAGCAGCGATGGGGGACTAGCGGGAGCACGGAGCACAGATACGCAGTATTTT
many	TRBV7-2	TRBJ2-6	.	CASSPGGSGANVLTF	TGTGCCAGCAGCCCTGGAGGGTCTGGGGCCAACGTCCTGACTTTC
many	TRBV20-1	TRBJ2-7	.	CSARVQGGYEQYF	TGCAGTGCTAGAGTTCAGGGAGGCTACGAGCAGTACTTC
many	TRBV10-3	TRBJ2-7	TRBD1	CAISEGTGVYEQYF	TGTGCCATCAGTGAGGGGACAGGGGTCTACGAGCAGTACTTC
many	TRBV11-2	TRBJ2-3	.	CASSLTGDTQYF	TGTGCCAGCAGCTTAACTGGAGATACGCAGTATTTT
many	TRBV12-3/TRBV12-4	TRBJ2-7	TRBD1	CASSRQGEIHDEQYF	TGTGCCAGCAGTAGACAGGGGGAAATACACGACGAGCAGTACTTC
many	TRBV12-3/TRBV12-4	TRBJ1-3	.	CASSALSLSGNTIYF	TGTGCCAGCAGTGCTCTATCACTCTCTGGAAACACCATATATTTT
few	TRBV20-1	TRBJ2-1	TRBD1	CSARDRANRGSYNEQFF	TGCAGTGCTAGAGACCGAGCAAACAGGGGATCCTACAATGAGCAGTTCTTC
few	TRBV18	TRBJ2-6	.	CASSPDISGANVLTF	TGTGCCAGCTCACCGGATATCTCTGGGGCCAACGTCCTGACTTTC
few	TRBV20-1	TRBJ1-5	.	CSARVAGKAQPQHF	TGCAGTGCTAGAGTTGCGGGGAAGGCTCAGCCCCAGCATTTT
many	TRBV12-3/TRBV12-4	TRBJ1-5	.	CASSFGPNQPQHF	TGTGCCAGCAGTTTTGGGCCGAATCAGCCCCAGCATTTT
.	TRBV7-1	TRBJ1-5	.	CASSQRQNQPQHF	TGTGCCAGCAGTCAGCGGCAGAATCAGCCCCAGCATTTT
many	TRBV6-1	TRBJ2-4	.	CATQRAGTENIQYF	TGTGCCACCCAAAGGGCAGGCACCGAAAACATTCAGTACTTC
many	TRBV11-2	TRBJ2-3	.	CASSTSVNTQYF	TGTGCCAGCAGCACTAGTGTAAATACGCAGTATTTT
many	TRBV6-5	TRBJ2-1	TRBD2	CASSYSGGRASGEQFF	TGTGCCAGCAGTTACTCAGGCGGGAGGGCCAGTGGTGAGCAGTTCTTC
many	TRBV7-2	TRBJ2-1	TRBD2	CASSLVAQRGGEQFF	TGTGCCAGCAGCTTAGTGGCCCAGCGGGGTGGTGAGCAGTTCTTC
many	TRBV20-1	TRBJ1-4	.	CSARVAGFDEKLFF	TGCAGTGCTAGAGTCGCCGGGTTTGATGAAAAACTGTTTTTT